One and the same sample provided the 11 T cell receptor beta chains below, sequenced in a study of shared clonotypes between healthy human individuals. The data were produced by immunoSEQ multiplex PCR, yet TCRdb's version contains in-frame clones alone and is incomplete. The sample consists of about 680,000 clones, 60% to 75% of them appearing once. The specimen was memory CD4+ T cells sorted from blood. Subset here: CD45RA-negative fraction. The receptors stem from a woman aged 30 to 39 in good health.

This clone was counted a few times. The CDR3 DNA follows: TGCGCCACAAGATGTAGAGCAACTAATGAAAAACTGTTTTTT. Translating it yields CATRCRATNEKLFF. The gene calls are TRBV10-1 and TRBJ1-4; D is ambiguous. The germline CDR1 and CDR2 sequences are WNHNN and SYGVQD (reference sequence). The CDR3 spans 14 residues. Deletions cut 10 bases from V and 0 bases from J, with 12 bases between.

The V and J genes are TRBV2 and TRBJ2-3; D is ambiguous. The CDR3 has 12 residues. CDR1 and CDR2 from the germline V gene are SNHLY and FYNNEI. Deletions cut 3 bases from V and 4 bases from J, with 5 bases between. CDR3 sequence reads: CASSDRADTQYF. The DNA for the CDR3 is TGTGCCAGCAGTGACAGAGCAGATACGCAGTATTTT.

This clone was seen just once. This chain uses TRBV2 with TRBJ1-2; 9 positions match TRBD1. From germline, CDR1 is SNHLY and CDR2 FYNNEI. The CDR3 consists of 15 residues. V was clipped by 6 bases and J by 4 bases; unmatched bases: 9. DNA of the CDR3: TGTGCCAGCAGAGAGAAGACAGGGGGTACCTATGGCTACACCTTC. It encodes CASREKTGGTYGYTF.

Notes on this clone: This sequence is one base from a far larger clone and is likely a read error. The DNA of the CDR3 is TGTGCCAGCAGCTTACAGGGGCCCTACGAGCAGTACTTC. Protein: CASSLQGPYEQYF. This chain links TRBV4-2 with TRBJ2-7; TRBD1 aligns across 7 bases. The CDR3 spans 13 residues. V was clipped by 5 bases and J by 2 bases; unmatched bases: 3. The germline V gene encodes CDR1 LGHNA and CDR2 YNFKEQ.

Points on this clone: The sample has other DNA sequences that encode this CDR3 too. CDR3 DNA sequence: TGCGCCAGCAGCTCAACCGGCGGGGGTACTGAAGCTTTCTTT. This encodes CASSSTGGGTEAFF. This chain connects TRBV5-1 to TRBJ1-1; D is perhaps TRBD1 (5 bases). Trimming took off 3 bases at V and 5 bases at J, with 14 bases between the two ends. Germline loops: CDR1 SGHRS, CDR2 YFSETQ. The CDR3 covers 14 residues.

This clone was counted once. The V call is TRBV6-7, the J call TRBJ1-2; the D is unclear. TRBV6-7 is noted as an ORF with a role that remains uncertain. V lost 3 bases, J lost 7 bases, and 21 bases lay in between. This CDR3 spans 16 amino acids. CDR3 bases: TGTGCCAGCAGTTATGATAGGGATCTATTCGGAGGTGGCTACACCTTC. Translated: CASSYDRDLFGGGYTF.

The V call is TRBV5-1, the J call TRBJ2-1; TRBD2 is a possible D gene (5 bases). V shed 4 bases and J shed 0 bases, with 11 bases lying between them. The CDR3 spans 15 residues. Germline V gene data show CDR1 as SGHRS and CDR2 as YFSETQ. As DNA, the CDR3 is TGCGCCAGCAGCCGGAGTAGCGCCTCCTACAATGAGCAGTTCTTC. It yields the protein CASSRSSASYNEQFF. The full variable domain, in which reference TRBV5-1 and TRBJ2-1 provide the parts outside the CDR3, is KAGVTQTPRYLIKTRGQQVTLSCSPISGHRSVSWYQQTPGQGLQFLFEYFSETQRNKGNFPGRFSGRQFSNSRSEMNVSTLELGDSALYLCASSRSSASYNEQFFGPGTRLTVL.

Turning to this clone: The sample has other DNA sequences that encode this CDR3 too. This rearrangement joins TRBV27 to TRBJ2-2; D is uncertain. Trimming shortened V by 5 bases and J by 4 bases, and 5 bases separated the two germline ends. The CDR3 runs to 12 residues. Per germline, CDR1 MNHEY and CDR2 SMNVEV (reference sequence). The CDR3 here is CASSPLTGELFF. The CDR3 DNA is TGTGCCAGCAGTCCTCTCACCGGGGAGCTGTTTTTT.

This clone appeared once. This sequence joins TRBV6-5 and TRBJ1-5, with 7 bases fitting TRBD1. V dropped 7 bases and J dropped 7; count of bases not matched to a gene: 7. The CDR3 totals 13 residues. Germline V CDR1 and CDR2: MNHEY, SVGAGI. The CDR3 region is CASTQGGSQPQHF. In DNA form, the CDR3 reads TGTGCCAGCACCCAGGGGGGGAGCCAGCCCCAGCATTTT.

This clone was observed a handful of times. The chain links TRBV21-1 to TRBJ1-5. TRBV21-1 is noted as a pseudogene. CDR3 length: 12 amino acids. Written as DNA, the CDR3 is TGTGCCAGCAGCAAAACGCATCAGCCCCAGCATTTT. It encodes CASSKTHQPQHF.

The table lists this clone with a few counts. This chain joins TRBV11-2 and TRBJ1-1; maybe TRBD1 (5 bases). CDR3 size: 14 residues. The germline V and J ends were trimmed by 5 bases and 7 bases, with 17 bases remaining between them. Germline V gene data show CDR1 as SGHAT and CDR2 as FQNNGV. CDR3 residues: CASSLARGTGEAFF. CDR3 nucleotide sequence: TGTGCCAGCAGCCTCGCCCGGGGGACTGGTGAAGCTTTCTTT.